Below, one T cell receptor beta chain is given with its context. This CDR3 region has 14 residues. Per germline, CDR1 SQVTM and CDR2 ANQGSEA. The junction had 13 bases not matched to a gene; V was cut back by 6 bases and J by 8 bases. How the authors handled the data: Reference gene primer amplification in the assay estimated nucleated cell counts. Only in-frame clones appear in the TCRdb table, and some are missing; sequencing was by immunoSEQ multiplex PCR. Clone size and the V and J calls come from that table; the DNA yielded D and trimming. The table shows 95,000 to 150,000 clones, with 86% occurring only once. These data are taken from a study of blood T cell repertoires in COVID-19. Study-wide context: Donors in the United States, Italy and Spain gave samples during acute or convalescent COVID-19. Sources were T cells, B-cell-depleted T cells, or PBMCs; the material itself was cDNA or gDNA.

The gene calls are TRBV29-1 and TRBJ2-1; 7 bases agree with TRBD2. The sequence was obtained from a human donor in a cohort sampled during active COVID-19. Input material: peripheral blood. CDR3 sequence reads: CSVQRTSGVDEQFF. The CDR3 DNA sequence: TGCAGCGTCCAACGGACTAGTGGCGTTGATGAGCAGTTCTTC.